Below are 20 T cell receptor beta chains sequenced from a single sample in a study of cytomegalovirus exposure and HLA in healthy donors. PCR was performed using 60 Vbeta and 13 Jbeta primers. Clones were sequenced by immunoSEQ multiplex PCR, and TCRdb holds only the in-frame ones, with some missing. The table has approximately 160,000 clones, around 85% seen once. Input material: PBMCs. The receptors stem from a man over 45 in good health and CMV-seropositive.

The chain employs TRBV7-2 and TRBJ2-5; D is uncertain. Germline V gene sequence: CDR1 SGHTA, CDR2 FQGNSA. V lost 5 bases, J lost 5 bases, and 9 bases lay in between. The CDR3 has 12 amino acids. CDR3 in amino acids: CASSPRRETQYF. The CDR3 nucleotides read TGTGCCAGCAGCCCAAGGCGGGAGACCCAGTACTTC. The full variable domain, in which reference TRBV7-2 and TRBJ2-5 provide the parts outside the CDR3, is GAGVSQSPSNKVTEKGKDVELRCDPISGHTALYWYRQSLGQGLEFLIYFQGNSAPDKSGLPSDRFSAERTGGSVSTLTIQRTQQEDSAVYLCASSPRRETQYFGPGTRLLVL.

The rearrangement uses TRBV14 and TRBJ2-5, with D perhaps TRBD1 (6 bases). V lost 4 bases and J lost 2, with 11 bases in between. The CDR3 runs 14 residues. Germline CDR1 SGHDN, CDR2 FVKESK. The CDR3 loop reads CASSRNRAQETQYF. CDR3 nucleotides: TGTGCCAGCAGCCGAAACAGGGCTCAAGAGACCCAGTACTTC.

The V call is TRBV9, the J call TRBJ1-3, with 10 bases aligning to TRBD1. This CDR3 has 16 residues. Germline V gives CDR1 SGDLS, CDR2 YYNGEE. V dropped 4 bases and J dropped 1; count of bases not matched to a gene: 5. In DNA form, the CDR3 reads TGTGCCAGCAGCCCATCGGACAGGGGGTCTGGAAACACCATATATTTT. Its protein is CASSPSDRGSGNTIYF.

This sequence joins TRBV25-1 and TRBJ2-1, with TRBD2 identical over 8 bases. After removal of 0 bases from V and 5 bases from J, the junction contained 12 bases not matched to a gene. CDR3 length: 18 residues. The germline gives CDR1 MGHDK, CDR2 SYGVNS. The CDR3 nucleotides are TGTGCCAGCAGTGAATATTCTACGGGAGGGGGGTCTCACAATGAGCAGTTCTTC. It translates to CASSEYSTGGGSHNEQFF.

The rearrangement links TRBV7-2 to TRBJ2-2, with 7 bases that match TRBD2. This CDR3 region has 15 residues. Per the germline V gene, CDR1 is SGHTA and CDR2 is FQGNSA. V lost 4 bases to trimming and J lost 0 bases; unmatched junction nucleotides: 2. The CDR3 coding sequence is TGTGCCAGCAGCTCCCGGGGGGCGAACACCGGGGAGCTGTTTTTT. Protein sequence: CASSSRGANTGELFF.

In the case of this clone: A read error may produce the germline difference seen at one junction end. The chain has TRBV7-8 and TRBJ1-1; TRBD1 agrees at 8 bases. This CDR3 has 13 amino acids. Germline loops: CDR1 SGHVS, CDR2 FQNEAQ. The CDR3 protein is CASSILGDRPSLF. The CDR3 DNA sequence: TGTGCCAGCAGCATTTTAGGGGACAGGCCAAGCCTCTTT.

This chain links TRBV7-3 with TRBJ2-1; D possibly corresponds to TRBD2 (6 bases). The CDR3 covers 16 residues. The V gene's germline CDR1 is SGHTA and CDR2 FQGTGA. Trimming pared 2 bases from V and 2 bases from J, leaving 13 bases between. CDR3 DNA sequence: TGTGCCAGCAGCTTAGGGACTTCTAGTCCCTACAATGAGCAGTTCTTC. Translated: CASSLGTSSPYNEQFF.

This clone showed up just a few times. The V and J genes are TRBV5-4 and TRBJ2-7, with D hard to call. CDR3 length: 11 amino acids. V shed 2 bases and J shed 4 bases, with 4 bases lying between them. Per germline, CDR1 SGHNT and CDR2 YYREEE (reference sequence). CDR3 sequence reads: CASSLEYEQYF. The CDR3 region has the DNA TGTGCCAGCAGCTTAGAGTACGAGCAGTACTTC.

The gene calls are TRBV6-1 and TRBJ2-2; 10 bases are shared with TRBD2. The CDR3 contains 15 residues. With V trimmed by 7 bases and J by 4 bases, 6 bases remained unmatched. Looked up from germline, CDR1 is MNHNS and CDR2 is SASEGT. The CDR3 DNA follows: TGTGCCAGCACATTGGGACTAGCGCTCACCGGGGAGCTGTTTTTT. Protein: CASTLGLALTGELFF.

The chain employs TRBV5-4 and TRBJ2-1; 12 positions agree with TRBD2. The CDR3 is made up of 17 amino acids. Per germline, CDR1 SGHNT and CDR2 YYREEE (reference sequence). V was clipped by 4 bases and J by 4 bases; unmatched bases: 9. The CDR3 loop is CASSAGLAGLGYNEQFF. CDR3 DNA sequence: TGTGCCAGCAGCGCCGGACTAGCGGGGTTGGGATACAATGAGCAGTTCTTC.

The chain carries TRBV7-2 and TRBJ2-5; 8 bases align to TRBD2. The CDR3 covers 14 residues. Looked up from germline, CDR1 is SGHTA and CDR2 is FQGNSA. Trimming removed 5 bases from V and 2 bases from J; junction bases left unmatched: 4. CDR3 sequence: CASSAQRGQETQYF. CDR3 sequence (DNA): TGTGCCAGCAGCGCACAGCGGGGGCAAGAGACCCAGTACTTC.

The CDR3 reads CASSLGSQTNQPQHF. CDR3 nucleotide sequence: TGTGCCAGCAGCTTAGGGAGTCAGACCAATCAGCCCCAGCATTTT. V gene TRBV7-2 combines with J gene TRBJ1-5; D is unclear. The germline V and J ends were trimmed by 1 base and 3 bases, with 10 bases remaining between them. The CDR3 spans 15 residues. Germline CDR1 SGHTA, CDR2 FQGNSA.

The rearrangement uses TRBV6-5 and TRBJ1-4, with D tentatively TRBD1 (5 bases). The CDR3 extends over 14 amino acids. Germline CDR1 is MNHEY and CDR2 is SVGAGI. Trimming took 5 bases from V and 3 from J, leaving 10 bases between them. In DNA form, the CDR3 reads TGTGCCAGCAGTGGTAGCAGGGCTAATGAAAAACTGTTTTTT. Protein sequence: CASSGSRANEKLFF.

The chain joins TRBV28 to TRBJ1-6; 8 positions match TRBD1. CDR1 and CDR2 (germline): MDHEN, SYDVKM. CDR3 length equals 15 residues. V trimming: 6 bases; J trimming: 7 bases; junction bases outside the gene matches: 8. The CDR3 coding sequence is TGTGCCAGCAGAGAGAGACAGGGGTACAATTCACCCCTCCACTTT. Translated, it gives CASRERQGYNSPLHF.

J is TRBJ2-1 and V is TRBV5-1; 12 positions agree with TRBD2. Germline V gives CDR1 SGHRS, CDR2 YFSETQ. The CDR3 loop spans 16 amino acids. After removal of 3 bases from V and 9 bases from J, the junction contained 10 bases not matched to a gene. CDR3 in amino acids: CASSSMTSGSKGEQFF. The DNA of the CDR3 is TGCGCCAGCAGCTCGATGACTAGCGGGAGTAAGGGTGAGCAGTTCTTC.

The gene calls are TRBV18 and TRBJ2-1; 10 nucleotides match TRBD2. With V trimmed by 8 bases and J by 7 bases, 5 bases remained unmatched. Germline V gives CDR1 KGHSH, CDR2 LQKENI. CDR3 length: 13 residues. CDR3 DNA: TGTGCCAGCGCCGGGACTAGCGTTAATGAGCAGTTCTTC. Its protein product is CASAGTSVNEQFF.

The chain combines TRBV28 with TRBJ2-7; 8 nucleotides match TRBD1. Per the germline V gene, CDR1 is MDHEN and CDR2 is SYDVKM. The CDR3 totals 17 residues. V lost 3 bases to trimming and J lost 0 bases; unmatched junction nucleotides: 10. The CDR3 sequence is CASSFNNLGQVSYEQYF. DNA for the CDR3: TGTGCCAGCAGTTTCAATAACCTGGGACAGGTCTCCTACGAGCAGTACTTC.

This chain joins TRBV19 and TRBJ1-1, with a weak D call TRBD1 (5 bases). The V and J ends lost 0 bases and 3 bases respectively, with 14 bases between them. Germline V gene sequence: CDR1 LNHDA, CDR2 SQIVND (reference sequence). This CDR3 spans 16 amino acids. CDR3 sequence: CASSIETAAGDTEAFF. CDR3 sequence (DNA): TGTGCCAGTAGTATAGAGACAGCCGCGGGGGACACTGAAGCTTTCTTT.

The rearrangement uses TRBV6-5 and TRBJ1-3; D might be TRBD1 (5 bases). Germline V gene sequence: CDR1 MNHEY, CDR2 SVGAGI. The V end was cut by 4 bases, the J end by 3 bases, with 13 bases between. This CDR3 is 15 amino acids long. The CDR3 DNA reads TGTGCCAGCAGTTCCGGGACTGGAGTTGGAAACACCATATATTTT. Translating gives CASSSGTGVGNTIYF.

The chain employs TRBV5-1 and TRBJ2-5, with a weak D call TRBD1 (6 bases). V was trimmed by 4 bases and J by 2 bases, leaving 15 bases between them. This CDR3 has 15 amino acids. Germline V lookup: CDR1 SGHRS, CDR2 YFSETQ. This chain's CDR3 is CASSPPGTLQETQYF. In DNA form, the CDR3 reads TGCGCCAGCAGCCCACCCGGGACACTTCAAGAGACCCAGTACTTC.